Presented here are 23 T cell receptor beta chains from one specimen sequenced in a study of human T cells and chemical hapten exposure. One entry per CDR3 protein, called by TCRdb with MiXCR from the 5' RACE reads. The sample contains some 78,000 distinct CDR3 sequences, roughly 8% of which appear only once. The study extracted total RNA from unfractionated whole blood. The source of these receptors is a male donor in good health.

In this sample, this clonotype turned up many times. The rearrangement uses TRBV6-1 and TRBJ2-3, with D perhaps matching TRBD1 (5 bases). Germline V gene data show CDR1 as MNHNS and CDR2 as SASEGT. The V and J ends lost 4 bases and 2 bases respectively, with 16 bases between them. This CDR3 contains 16 residues. CDR3 sequence: CASSAYSTGNTDTQYF. CDR3 bases: TGTGCCAGCAGTGCGTATTCAACAGGAAACACAGATACGCAGTATTTT.

Only a few counts were recorded for this clonotype. The chain has TRBV6-2 or TRBV6-3 and TRBJ2-7; D remains ambiguous. In germline, CDR1 is MNHEY, CDR2 SVGEGT. Trimming pared 0 bases from V and 3 bases from J, leaving 9 bases between. CDR3 length: 14 amino acids. CDR3 bases: TGTGCCAGCAGTTACTCGATATGGAACTACGAGCAGTACTTC. It yields the protein CASSYSIWNYEQYF.

This clonotype was found many times. This chain uses TRBV27 with TRBJ2-7; 8 bases are a match to TRBD1. Trimming at V came to 4 bases and at J to 6 bases, leaving 11 bases not matched to a gene. The length of the CDR3 is 15 residues. Germline V gene sequence: CDR1 MNHEY, CDR2 SMNVEV (reference sequence). CDR3 nucleotide sequence: TGTGCCAGCAGTTCTCAGGGGGCGATGCGTACCGAGCAGTACTTC. Amino acid sequence: CASSSQGAMRTEQYF.

CDR3 sequence reads: CASSFGTGGGNTEAFF. The CDR3 DNA is TGTGCCAGCAGCTTTGGTACAGGGGGAGGCAACACTGAAGCTTTCTTT. The chain recombines TRBV5-6 with TRBJ1-1; 8 bases line up with TRBD1. Germline V lookup: CDR1 SGHDT, CDR2 YYEEEE. Unmatched junction bases numbered 8, after V lost 2 bases and J lost 2 bases. CDR3 length: 16 amino acids.

The rearrangement links TRBV5-1 to TRBJ2-3; possibly TRBD2 for D (5 bases). Trimming left V 4 bases short and J 2 bases short, with 17 bases between. Germline V lookup: CDR1 SGHRS, CDR2 YFSETQ. The CDR3 is 16 residues long. CDR3 amino acids: CASSRILVEATDTQYF. The CDR3 DNA is TGCGCCAGCAGCCGAATACTAGTAGAGGCCACAGATACGCAGTATTTT.

At least ten counts were recorded for this clonotype. CDR3 region: CASSLRGESTEAFF. In nucleotides, the CDR3 is TGTGCCAGCAGTTTAAGGGGTGAAAGCACTGAAGCTTTCTTT. The chain employs TRBV27 and TRBJ1-1; a possible D gene is TRBD1 (5 bases). V shed 2 bases and J shed 4 bases, with 11 bases lying between them. CDR1 MNHEY and CDR2 SMNVEV come from the germline V gene (reference sequence). This CDR3 is built from 14 residues.

In this sample, this clonotype turned up a few times. The chain combines TRBV20-1 with TRBJ1-5, with a possible D match to TRBD1 (6 bases). V was shortened by 3 bases and J by 5 bases, with 17 bases between the two germline ends. The CDR3 extends over 15 amino acids. Germline lookup yields CDR1 DFQATT and CDR2 SNEGSKA (reference sequence). CDR3 in amino acids: CSASRDTGRYQPQHF. The CDR3, as DNA: TGCAGTGCTAGTAGGGACACGGGGAGATATCAGCCCCAGCATTTT.

This clonotype was seen a handful of times. This chain uses TRBV6-2 or TRBV6-3 with TRBJ1-5; D not certain. This CDR3 has 14 amino acids. Germline CDR1 MNHEY, CDR2 SVGEGT. V lost 3 bases to trimming and J lost 5 bases, with 11 bases between them. The CDR3 DNA follows: TGTGCCAGCAGTTATGAACAGCCGGATCAGCCCCAGCATTTT. This sequence encodes CASSYEQPDQPQHF.

This clonotype was recorded at least ten times. The CDR3 nucleotides are TGCGCCAGCAGCTCTAGCGGGCGAGACAATGAGCAGTTCTTC. It encodes CASSSSGRDNEQFF. This chain uses TRBV5-1 with TRBJ2-1, with TRBD2 identical over 8 bases. The V gene end was trimmed by 3 bases and the J gene end by 5 bases; junction bases not matched to a gene: 4. The CDR3 covers 14 residues. In germline, CDR1 is SGHRS, CDR2 YFSETQ.

This clonotype was seen at least ten times. This rearrangement joins TRBV7-9 to TRBJ2-3; D is perhaps TRBD1 (6 bases). The germline CDR1 and CDR2 sequences are SEHNR and FQNEAQ (reference sequence). The V end was cut by 5 bases, the J end by 1 base, with 13 bases between. The CDR3 has 15 amino acids. In DNA, the CDR3 is TGTGCCAGCAGCCCGGTCCCAGGGGGCACAGATACGCAGTATTTT. Translating gives CASSPVPGGTDTQYF.

In its sample, this clonotype was seen many times. The V call is TRBV20-1, the J call TRBJ1-1; the D is unclear. This CDR3 is 14 amino acids long. The V end lost 3 bases, the J end lost 1 base, and 12 bases lay between the germline ends. Germline lookup yields CDR1 DFQATT and CDR2 SNEGSKA (reference sequence). The CDR3 is CSAREPGPNTEAFF. For the CDR3, the DNA is TGCAGTGCTAGGGAACCCGGGCCGAACACTGAAGCTTTCTTT.

In this sample, this clonotype turned up a few times. V and J are TRBV7-9 and TRBJ2-3; either TRBD1 or TRBD2 may supply D (5 bases each). Germline V CDR1 and CDR2: SEHNR, FQNEAQ (reference sequence). Trimming cost V 5 bases and J 4 bases, with 10 bases left between them. The CDR3 contains 13 residues. In nucleotides, the CDR3 is TGTGCCAGCAGCCCCCGAGGGGCAGATACGCAGTATTTT. The encoded protein is CASSPRGADTQYF.

The chain recombines TRBV5-1 with TRBJ2-7; D is unclear. Germline CDR1 SGHRS, CDR2 YFSETQ. Trimming removed 0 bases at V and 5 bases at J, with 9 bases between. CDR3 length: 13 residues. This CDR3 reads CASSLDGYNEQYF. Here the CDR3 DNA reads TGCGCCAGCAGCTTGGACGGATACAACGAGCAGTACTTC.

This clonotype was recorded a few times. This sequence joins TRBV20-1 and TRBJ2-7; D might be TRBD2 (5 bases). Per germline, CDR1 DFQATT and CDR2 SNEGSKA (reference sequence). Trimming pared 1 base from V and 0 bases from J, leaving 10 bases between. The CDR3 loop spans 14 amino acids. The CDR3 DNA follows: TGCAGTGCTAGAGCGGACTCACTCTCCTACGAGCAGTACTTC. It codes for CSARADSLSYEQYF.

V usage is TRBV6-2 or TRBV6-3 and J usage is TRBJ1-5, with D possibly being TRBD1 (5 bases). V gave up 6 bases and J gave up 0 bases, with 15 bases separating them. Germline CDR1 is MNHEY and CDR2 is SVGEGT. The CDR3 runs 16 residues. CDR3 in amino acids: CASSSLAGLSNQPQHF. The CDR3 DNA reads as TGTGCCAGCAGCTCCTTGGCGGGGCTTAGCAATCAGCCCCAGCATTTT.

The chain joins TRBV29-1 to TRBJ1-1; a weak D match, TRBD1 (6 bases). Germline V gene sequence: CDR1 SQVTM, CDR2 ANQGSEA. The V end lost 6 bases, the J end lost 4 bases, and 9 bases lay between the germline ends. The CDR3 spans 11 residues. The CDR3 protein is CSVKDSTEAFF. The CDR3 DNA reads TGCAGCGTAAAGGACAGCACTGAAGCTTTCTTT.

This clonotype was detected many times. The gene calls are TRBV11-2 and TRBJ2-7, with D maybe TRBD1 (5 bases). Germline CDR1 reads SGHAT; CDR2 reads FQNNGV. The ends were cut back, 5 bases at V and 3 bases at J, with 11 bases in the middle. The CDR3 sequence is 13 residues long. DNA for the CDR3: TGTGCCAGCAGCCAGACAGAGAACTACGAGCAGTACTTC. As protein: CASSQTENYEQYF.

This clonotype was observed at least ten times. The V and J genes are TRBV25-1 and TRBJ2-3; D is perhaps TRBD1 (6 bases). In germline, CDR1 is MGHDK, CDR2 SYGVNS. The V end was cut by 8 bases, the J end by 4 bases, with 13 bases between. This CDR3 has 13 residues. CDR3 nucleotide sequence: TGTGCCAGCGGATCACAGGGTGCAGATACGCAGTATTTT. It encodes CASGSQGADTQYF.

The chain has TRBV6-4 and TRBJ2-5; tentatively, D is TRBD2 (6 bases). This CDR3 comprises 15 residues. Germline CDR1 is MRHNA and CDR2 is SNTAGT. The V end was cut by 0 bases, the J end by 5 bases, with 13 bases between. In DNA form, the CDR3 reads TGTGCCAGCAGTGACTCGATGGGGGGAGTTGAGACCCAGTACTTC. Translated, it gives CASSDSMGGVETQYF.

V gene TRBV2 combines with J gene TRBJ1-2; 12 nucleotides line up with TRBD1. V dropped 5 bases and J dropped 6; count of bases not matched to a gene: 13. Germline CDR1 reads SNHLY; CDR2 reads FYNNEI. The CDR3 totals 17 residues. Written as DNA, the CDR3 is TGTGCCAGCAGTCCCCACCGGGACAGGGGGCCCTATGATGGCTACACCTTC. This gives the protein CASSPHRDRGPYDGYTF.

J is TRBJ2-3 and V is TRBV19, with 15 nucleotides matching TRBD2. V lost 8 bases, J lost 6 bases, and 3 bases stayed unmatched. The CDR3 sequence is 14 residues long. Germline V gives CDR1 LNHDA, CDR2 SQIVND (reference sequence). Here the CDR3 DNA reads TGTGCCAGTGGACTAGCGGGGGGGCGGGATACGCAGTATTTT. It translates to CASGLAGGRDTQYF.

This clonotype was counted at least ten times. The chain employs TRBV29-1 and TRBJ1-1; D perhaps matches TRBD1 (5 bases). The CDR3 totals 13 residues. The germline CDR1 and CDR2 sequences are SQVTM and ANQGSEA. V was pared by 8 bases and J by 1 base, with 14 bases between. CDR3 coding DNA: TGCAGCTATGGGGTACAGGAGAACACTGAAGCTTTCTTT. Translated, it gives CSYGVQENTEAFF.

The chain couples TRBV20-1 to TRBJ1-4, with 11 bases fitting TRBD1. The CDR3 totals 13 residues. J gave up 8 bases and V 6 bases, and 5 bases lay outside the gene matches. The germline V gene encodes CDR1 DFQATT and CDR2 SNEGSKA (reference sequence). In DNA form, the CDR3 reads TGCAGTGCCGATGGGACAGGGGGGGAAAAACTGTTTTTT. Its translation is CSADGTGGEKLFF.